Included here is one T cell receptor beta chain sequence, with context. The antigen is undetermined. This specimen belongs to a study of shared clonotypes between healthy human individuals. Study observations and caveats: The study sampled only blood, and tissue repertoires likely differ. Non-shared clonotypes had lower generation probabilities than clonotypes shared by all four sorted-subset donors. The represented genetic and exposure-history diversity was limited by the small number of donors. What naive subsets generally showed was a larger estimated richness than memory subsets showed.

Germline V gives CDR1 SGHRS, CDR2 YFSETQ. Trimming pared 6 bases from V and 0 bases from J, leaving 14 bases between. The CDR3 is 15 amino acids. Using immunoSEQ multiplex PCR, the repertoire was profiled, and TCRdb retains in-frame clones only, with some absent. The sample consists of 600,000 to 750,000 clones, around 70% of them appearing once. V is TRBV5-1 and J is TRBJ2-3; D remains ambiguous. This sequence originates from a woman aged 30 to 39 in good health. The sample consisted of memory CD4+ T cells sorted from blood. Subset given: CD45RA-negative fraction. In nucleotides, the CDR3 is TGCGCCAGCAAAAGGGCGGATCTTAGCACAGATACGCAGTATTTT. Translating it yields CASKRADLSTDTQYF. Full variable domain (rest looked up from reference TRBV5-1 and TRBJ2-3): KAGVTQTPRYLIKTRGQQVTLSCSPISGHRSVSWYQQTPGQGLQFLFEYFSETQRNKGNFPGRFSGRQFSNSRSEMNVSTLELGDSALYLCASKRADLSTDTQYFGPGTRLTVL.